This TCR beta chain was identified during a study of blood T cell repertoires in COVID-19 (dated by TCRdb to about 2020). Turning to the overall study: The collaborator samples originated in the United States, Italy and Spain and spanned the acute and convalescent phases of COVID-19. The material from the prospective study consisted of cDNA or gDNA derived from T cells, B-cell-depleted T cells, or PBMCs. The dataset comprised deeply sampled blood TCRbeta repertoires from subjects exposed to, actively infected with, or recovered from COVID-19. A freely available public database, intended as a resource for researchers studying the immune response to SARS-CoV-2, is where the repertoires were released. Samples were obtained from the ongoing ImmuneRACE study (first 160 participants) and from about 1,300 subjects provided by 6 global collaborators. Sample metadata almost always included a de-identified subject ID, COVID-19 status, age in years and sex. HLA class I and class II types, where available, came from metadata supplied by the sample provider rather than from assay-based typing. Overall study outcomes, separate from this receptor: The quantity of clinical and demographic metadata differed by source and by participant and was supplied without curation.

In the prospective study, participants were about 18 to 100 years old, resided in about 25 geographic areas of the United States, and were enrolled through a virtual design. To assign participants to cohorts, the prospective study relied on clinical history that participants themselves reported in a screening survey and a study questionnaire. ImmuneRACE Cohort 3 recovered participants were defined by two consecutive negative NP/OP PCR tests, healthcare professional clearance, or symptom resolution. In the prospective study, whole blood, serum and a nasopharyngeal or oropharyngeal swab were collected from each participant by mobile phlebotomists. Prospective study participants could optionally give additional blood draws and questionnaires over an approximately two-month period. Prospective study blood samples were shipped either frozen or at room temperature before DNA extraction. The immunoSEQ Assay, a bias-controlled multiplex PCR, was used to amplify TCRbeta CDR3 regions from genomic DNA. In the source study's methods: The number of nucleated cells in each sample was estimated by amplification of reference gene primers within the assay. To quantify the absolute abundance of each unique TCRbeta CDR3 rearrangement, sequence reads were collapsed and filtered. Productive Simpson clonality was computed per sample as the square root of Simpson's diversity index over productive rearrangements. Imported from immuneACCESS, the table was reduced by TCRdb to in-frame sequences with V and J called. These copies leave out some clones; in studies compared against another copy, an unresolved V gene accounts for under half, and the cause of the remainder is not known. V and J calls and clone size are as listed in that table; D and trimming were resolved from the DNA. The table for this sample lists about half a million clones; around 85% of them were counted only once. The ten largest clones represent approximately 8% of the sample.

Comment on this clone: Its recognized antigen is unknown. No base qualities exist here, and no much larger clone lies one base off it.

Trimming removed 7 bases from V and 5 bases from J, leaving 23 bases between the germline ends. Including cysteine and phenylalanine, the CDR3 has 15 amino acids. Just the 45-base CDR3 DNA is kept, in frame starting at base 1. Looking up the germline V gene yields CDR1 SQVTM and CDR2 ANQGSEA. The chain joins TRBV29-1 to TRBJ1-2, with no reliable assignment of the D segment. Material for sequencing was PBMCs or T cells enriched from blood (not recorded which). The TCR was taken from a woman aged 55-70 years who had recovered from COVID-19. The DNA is TGCAGCGGGTTCTTGCGGGGAGGAGAGCTTTATGGCTACACCTTC. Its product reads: CSGFLRGGELYGYTF.